A single sample is the source of the 11 T cell receptor beta chains below, sequenced in a study of beta chain features in type 1 diabetes. Study-wide points: Shorter TCRB CDR3s, moderately but significantly so, marked every one of the four CD4+ subsets in Type 1 diabetes patients.

No cognate antigen is known for these TCRs. Since all of the isolated RNA was reverse transcribed, expressed TCRB transcripts were what got sequenced. Repertoires were generated with immunoSEQ multiplex PCR, while TCRdb's copy carries only in-frame clones and drops some. Here the sample spans around 150,000 clones, about 10% being singletons. Sample: central memory CD4+ T cells from blood. The receptor set was obtained from a woman under 40 with type 1 diabetes.

In its sample, this clone was seen a few times. V is TRBV18 and J is TRBJ1-1; 11 nucleotides match TRBD1. The junction had 7 bases not matched to a gene; V was cut back by 6 bases and J by 4 bases. This CDR3 spans 15 amino acids. Germline V gene data show CDR1 as KGHSH and CDR2 as LQKENI. As DNA, the CDR3 is TGTGCCAGCTCGCCCGGGACAGGGGGTTTCACTGAAGCTTTCTTT. Its translation: CASSPGTGGFTEAFF.

In this sample, this clone turned up a few times. The CDR3 DNA is TGCGCCAGCAGCCAAGATCAGGGGGCGGGCACCGGGGAGCTGTTTTTT. This gives the protein CASSQDQGAGTGELFF. The chain employs TRBV4-1 and TRBJ2-2, with 8 bases identical to TRBD1. The CDR3 has 16 amino acids. V lost 0 bases, J lost 4 bases, and 4 bases stayed unmatched. Looked up from germline, CDR1 is MGHRA and CDR2 is YSYEKL.

This clone was seen a few times. V and J are TRBV6-5 and TRBJ2-7; a weak D match, TRBD1 (6 bases). The CDR3 has 15 amino acids. The V and J ends lost 2 bases and 2 bases respectively, with 13 bases between them. The germline V gene has CDR1 MNHEY and CDR2 SVGAGI. CDR3 nucleotide sequence: TGTGCCAGCAGTTACAACAGGGTAGCTGCCTACGAGCAGTACTTC. This encodes CASSYNRVAAYEQYF.

Only a few counts were recorded for this clone. The chain employs TRBV9 and TRBJ1-2; no clear D. Germline-derived CDR1 and CDR2 are SGDLS and YYNGEE. The CDR3 consists of 13 residues. Trimming removed 2 bases at V and 5 bases at J, with 10 bases between. Written as DNA, the CDR3 is TGTGCCAGCAGCGTTCCGGGTTCTTATGGCTACACCTTC. It translates to CASSVPGSYGYTF.

In this sample, this clone turned up a few times. This sample also contains other DNA sequences that code for the same CDR3. The V and J genes are TRBV5-1 and TRBJ2-5, with 7 bases fitting TRBD1. The CDR3 runs to 14 residues. Germline V gene sequence: CDR1 SGHRS, CDR2 YFSETQ. V gave up 1 base and J gave up 1 base; unmatched junction bases: 1. The CDR3 loop is CASSLSGGQETQYF. The CDR3 bases are TGCGCCAGCAGCTTGTCAGGGGGCCAAGAGACCCAGTACTTC.

V gene TRBV19 combines with J gene TRBJ2-2, with D unclear. The V and J ends lost 7 bases and 6 bases respectively, with 9 bases between them. The CDR3 extends over 12 amino acids. Germline CDR1 LNHDA, CDR2 SQIVND (reference sequence). In nucleotides, the CDR3 is TGTGCCAGTAACCCCAGGTCCGGGGAGCTGTTTTTT. It is translated as CASNPRSGELFF.

This sequence joins TRBV7-3 and TRBJ2-1, with 10 nucleotides matching TRBD2. The CDR3 has 17 residues. Germline V CDR1 and CDR2: SGHTA, FQGTGA. Germline trimming cut 5 bases from V and 7 bases from J; bases unmatched to any gene: 14. The CDR3 loop reads CASSLQRTSGAENEQFF. In DNA form, the CDR3 reads TGTGCCAGCAGCCTACAGCGAACTAGCGGGGCCGAGAATGAGCAGTTCTTC.

This clone was observed a handful of times. V usage is TRBV19 and J usage is TRBJ1-1, with 9 bases fitting TRBD1. Germline CDR1 and CDR2: LNHDA and SQIVND (reference sequence). CDR3 length: 13 residues. J was trimmed by 4 bases and V by 8 bases; bases with no gene match: 5. This CDR3 is CASGTTGGTEAFF. The CDR3 nucleotides are TGTGCCAGTGGTACGACAGGGGGCACTGAAGCTTTCTTT.

This clone has at least ten counts. In DNA form, the CDR3 reads TGTGCCTGGAGATCGACAGGCGGAGGAAAGCAGTACTTC. This gives the protein CAWRSTGGGKQYF. V usage is TRBV30 and J usage is TRBJ2-7; TRBD1 is a possible D gene (6 bases). CDR3 length: 13 amino acids. Between the trimmed V and J ends, which lost 3 bases and 8 bases, there was a span of 17 bases. Germline V gene sequence: CDR1 GTSNPN, CDR2 SVGIG (reference sequence).

The sample holds a few counts of this clone. The gene calls are TRBV14 and TRBJ1-1; 7 positions agree with TRBD1. The CDR3 sequence is 13 residues long. The junction had 2 bases not matched to a gene; V was cut back by 4 bases and J by 3 bases. Germline loops: CDR1 SGHDN, CDR2 FVKESK. CDR3 DNA sequence: TGTGCCAGCAGCCTCACAGGGGACACTGAAGCTTTCTTT. Translating gives CASSLTGDTEAFF.

This clone has more than one count but fewer than ten. The rearrangement joins TRBV4-1 to TRBJ2-7; the match to TRBD1 covers 12 bases. Looked up from germline, CDR1 is MGHRA and CDR2 is YSYEKL. The CDR3 loop spans 18 amino acids. Trimming cost V 1 base and J 6 bases; bases outside gene matches: 13. DNA of the CDR3: TGCGCCAGCAGCCAAGCTCCCACAACCGGGACAGGGGGCGGCGAGCAGTACTTC. This translates into CASSQAPTTGTGGGEQYF.